The 7 T cell receptor beta chains reported below all come from one sample, sequenced in a study of T cell responses to AZD1222 COVID-19 vaccine. Measured with immunoSEQ multiplex PCR; TCRdb has only the in-frame clones, and not every one. The data hold about 110,000 clones, with under 95% observed a single time. Material: peripheral blood, obtained on day 0 of AZD1222 vaccination. The receptors were sampled from an adult in good health.

The V gene is TRBV19, the J gene TRBJ1-5, with a weak D call TRBD1 (6 bases). The CDR3 is 13 amino acids. The V end was cut by 8 bases, the J end by 4 bases, with 12 bases between. Looked up from germline, CDR1 is LNHDA and CDR2 is SQIVND (reference sequence). The CDR3 DNA follows: TGTGCCAGTCATCGAGGGGGGAATCAGCCCCAGCATTTT. This encodes CASHRGGNQPQHF.

V is TRBV5-6 and J is TRBJ2-3; 9 bases are shared with TRBD1. V was clipped by 2 bases and J by 1 base; unmatched bases: 2. This CDR3 has 15 amino acids. Germline CDR1 is SGHDT and CDR2 is YYEEEE. The CDR3 bases are TGTGCCAGCAGCTTTAGGGACAGGGGCACAGATACGCAGTATTTT. This encodes CASSFRDRGTDTQYF.

V usage is TRBV11-2 and J usage is TRBJ2-5; D call uncertain. Trimming pared 7 bases from V and 5 bases from J, leaving 14 bases between. The CDR3 length is 13 residues. Germline V gene sequence: CDR1 SGHAT, CDR2 FQNNGV. The CDR3 coding sequence is TGTGCCAGCACCACTACCCCGCGGGAGACCCAGTACTTC. Its translation: CASTTTPRETQYF.

The rearrangement links TRBV27 to TRBJ1-2, with D possibly TRBD1 on 6 matching bases. The CDR3 is 14 residues long. Trimming stripped 4 bases from V and 6 bases from J, with 15 bases between. Germline V gives CDR1 MNHEY, CDR2 SMNVEV (reference sequence). CDR3 nucleotide sequence: TGTGCCAGCAGTTACCTAGGGGGTTTTGATGGCTACACCTTC. Its translation: CASSYLGGFDGYTF.

This CDR3 reads CASSPDRVLYEQYF. DNA of the CDR3: TGTGCCAGCAGCCCTGACAGGGTATTATACGAGCAGTACTTC. The chain links TRBV11-2 to TRBJ2-7; 7 bases align to TRBD1. The V segment lost 5 bases and the J segment 4 bases; nucleotides outside the gene matches: 8. Germline loops: CDR1 SGHAT, CDR2 FQNNGV. The CDR3 totals 14 residues.

The CDR3 DNA follows: TGTGCCAGCAAGGGGACAGGGTACGAAAAACTGTTTTTT. Its protein is CASKGTGYEKLFF. V is TRBV28 and J is TRBJ1-4; 9 bases align to TRBD1. Germline loops: CDR1 MDHEN, CDR2 SYDVKM. The CDR3 covers 13 residues. J gave up 8 bases and V 7 bases, and 5 bases lay outside the gene matches.

This chain links TRBV29-1 with TRBJ1-3; D may be TRBD1 (5 bases). The ends were cut back, 6 bases at V and 0 bases at J, with 9 bases in the middle. Germline CDR1 SQVTM, CDR2 ANQGSEA. The CDR3 consists of 13 residues. The CDR3 sequence: CSVQQDSGNTIYF. CDR3 DNA sequence: TGCAGCGTCCAACAGGACTCTGGAAACACCATATATTTT.